This T cell receptor (beta chain) was captured in a study of shared clonotypes between healthy human individuals. The wider study: For every donor, three CD4 naive, three CD4 memory, two CD8 naive and one CD8 memory plates were used.

Whole-study results and caveats: Rarefaction revealed incomplete sorted-subset sequencing despite large depth.

A word on this clone: Its antigen remains unknown.

Researchers divided each subset's genomic DNA evenly across several immunoSEQ plates. Only in-frame clones appear in the TCRdb table, and some are missing; sequencing was by immunoSEQ multiplex PCR. The table includes more than 2 million clones, about 94% detected once. Germline V gene data show CDR1 as KGHSH and CDR2 as LQKENI. The CDR3 extends over 16 amino acids. With 6 bases removed from V and 0 bases from J, the gap between germline ends came to 18 bases. The chain employs TRBV18 and TRBJ2-7, with D perhaps TRBD1 or TRBD2 (5 bases each). The TCR sequence derives from a man aged 18 to 29 in good health. The source material was naive CD4+ T cells sorted from blood. The subset is: CD45RA+ positively selected. CDR3 DNA: TGTGCCAGCTCGGTCCAAGGGGCAGGGAGCTCCTACGAGCAGTACTTC. Residues: CASSVQGAGSSYEQYF.